The 23 T cell receptor beta chains in this list originate from one sample, sequenced in a study of cytomegalovirus exposure and HLA in healthy donors. PCR used 60 Vbeta primers and 13 Jbeta primers. The data were produced by immunoSEQ multiplex PCR, yet TCRdb's version contains in-frame clones alone and is incomplete. The profile shows approximately 150,000 clones, roughly 80% of them singletons. Sequencing was carried out using PBMCs. Receptors originate from a woman aged 40 to 50 in good health and CMV-seronegative.

This clone was seen only a few times. The chain has TRBV5-1 and TRBJ2-5; 8 nucleotides line up with TRBD2. Germline V lookup: CDR1 SGHRS, CDR2 YFSETQ. Trimming at V came to 4 bases and at J to 5 bases, leaving 13 bases not matched to a gene. This CDR3 comprises 16 residues. CDR3 amino acids: CASSPGGGRKGETQYF. CDR3 DNA: TGCGCCAGCAGCCCCGGGGGGGGCCGGAAAGGGGAGACCCAGTACTTC.

The V call is TRBV9, the J call TRBJ2-1; 8 nucleotides line up with TRBD1. Looked up from germline, CDR1 is SGDLS and CDR2 is YYNGEE. The V segment lost 2 bases and the J segment 4 bases; nucleotides outside the gene matches: 2. CDR3 size: 14 residues. The DNA for the CDR3 is TGTGCCAGCAGCGTTACAGGGGGGTACAATGAGCAGTTCTTC. It translates to CASSVTGGYNEQFF.

This chain uses TRBV7-9 with TRBJ2-5, with 7 bases aligning to TRBD1. Germline V gives CDR1 SEHNR, CDR2 FQNEAQ (reference sequence). The CDR3 extends over 14 amino acids. Germline trimming cut 3 bases from V and 3 bases from J; bases unmatched to any gene: 4. The CDR3 loop is CASSLYQGEETQYF. The DNA of the CDR3 is TGTGCCAGCAGCTTGTACCAGGGGGAAGAGACCCAGTACTTC.

The V gene is TRBV2, the J gene TRBJ1-1; D call uncertain. The CDR3 sequence is 13 residues long. V lost 6 bases and J lost 6, with 14 bases in between. Germline loops: CDR1 SNHLY, CDR2 FYNNEI. The CDR3 DNA follows: TGTGCCAGCAGAGGAGAAGGAACACCTGAAGCTTTCTTT. This encodes CASRGEGTPEAFF.

The sample holds a few counts of this clone. The V and J genes are TRBV10-1 and TRBJ2-2, with TRBD1 identical over 9 bases. The length of the CDR3 is 16 residues. Trimming at V came to 3 bases and at J to 4 bases, leaving 6 bases not matched to a gene. The V gene's germline CDR1 is WNHNN and CDR2 SYGVQD (reference sequence). CDR3 nucleotide sequence: TGCGCCAGCAGTGACCCGCGACAGGGGGTCACCGGGGAGCTGTTTTTT. It translates to CASSDPRQGVTGELFF.

The genes are TRBV5-1 and TRBJ1-1; D is ambiguous. Trimming stripped 2 bases from V and 1 base from J, with 9 bases between. Germline V gives CDR1 SGHRS, CDR2 YFSETQ. The CDR3 length is 14 residues. The chain's CDR3 is CASSLQRGNTEAFF. Here the CDR3 DNA reads TGCGCCAGCAGCTTACAACGGGGGAACACTGAAGCTTTCTTT.

The rearrangement uses TRBV6-1 and TRBJ1-2; D not resolved. In germline, CDR1 is MNHNS, CDR2 SASEGT. V lost 1 base and J 8 bases, leaving 11 bases between the germline ends. The CDR3 is made up of 13 amino acids. CDR3 sequence: CASSEERGYGYTF. The CDR3 DNA is TGTGCCAGCAGTGAAGAGAGAGGTTACGGCTACACCTTC.

In its sample, this clone was seen once. The rearrangement links TRBV6-5 to TRBJ1-2, with 9 bases that match TRBD1. The germline V gene encodes CDR1 MNHEY and CDR2 SVGAGI. V shed 5 bases and J 4 bases; nucleotides not matched to a gene: 2. This CDR3 is 13 amino acids long. The CDR3 is CASSEQGAYGYTF. The DNA for the CDR3 is TGTGCCAGCAGTGAACAGGGGGCCTATGGCTACACCTTC.

CDR3 residues: CASRWRQGHTYEQYF. In nucleotides, the CDR3 is TGTGCCAGCAGGTGGCGACAAGGACACACCTACGAGCAGTACTTC. The rearrangement uses TRBV6-5 and TRBJ2-7; maybe TRBD1 (5 bases). The CDR3 runs to 15 residues. V lost 6 bases and J 2 bases, leaving 17 bases between the germline ends. Per the germline V gene, CDR1 is MNHEY and CDR2 is SVGAGI.

The rearrangement links TRBV10-2 to TRBJ2-5, with 9 bases identical to TRBD1. Losses at the gene ends were 8 bases for V and 4 bases for J; bases not matched to a gene: 5. Germline CDR1 and CDR2: WSHSY and SAAADI. This CDR3 has 13 amino acids. CDR3: CASGGTGRETQYF. The CDR3 region has the DNA TGCGCCAGCGGGGGGACAGGGCGAGAGACCCAGTACTTC.

The chain recombines TRBV5-4 with TRBJ1-6; D not resolved. Looked up from germline, CDR1 is SGHNT and CDR2 is YYREEE (reference sequence). The CDR3 runs to 16 residues. V was trimmed by 3 bases and J by 4 bases, leaving 14 bases between them. The CDR3 coding sequence is TGTGCCAGCAGCTCGGCGGGCACAGCTTATAATTCACCCCTCCACTTT. Protein: CASSSAGTAYNSPLHF.

The CDR3 DNA reads TGTGCCAGCAGCCCGATAGGGGGCGCTGAAGCTTTCTTT. Protein sequence: CASSPIGGAEAFF. The V call is TRBV7-6, the J call TRBJ1-1; 7 bases are shared with TRBD1. CDR3 length: 13 residues. The germline gives CDR1 SGHVS, CDR2 FNYEAQ. V lost 5 bases, J lost 6 bases, and 6 bases stayed unmatched.

The rearrangement joins TRBV27 to TRBJ2-5; D is possibly TRBD1 (5 bases). With the DNA end fitting TRBJ2-7 better, the J assignment may be wrong. Germline assignment: CDR1 MNHEY and CDR2 SMNVEV (reference sequence). This CDR3 is 13 amino acids long. In nucleotides, the CDR3 is TGTGCCAGCAGTTTACGCAGGGAATACGAGCAGTACTTC. Residues: CASSLRREYEQYF.

This sequence joins TRBV6-1 and TRBJ1-3; D might be TRBD1 (5 bases). The CDR3 extends over 16 amino acids. Germline lookup yields CDR1 MNHNS and CDR2 SASEGT. Trimming removed 3 bases from V and 0 bases from J, with 12 bases in between. The CDR3 spells CASSEPGGNSGNTIYF. The CDR3 DNA reads TGTGCCAGCAGTGAGCCTGGGGGGAACTCTGGAAACACCATATATTTT.

The chain uses TRBV5-6 and TRBJ1-5; D gene unclear. The CDR3 has 15 residues. The germline V gene encodes CDR1 SGHDT and CDR2 YYEEEE. Trimming removed 0 bases at V and 6 bases at J, with 13 bases between. In DNA form, the CDR3 reads TGTGCCAGCAGCTTGGGTTTGATTGGGAGTCAGCCCCAGCATTTT. It is translated as CASSLGLIGSQPQHF.

The chain employs TRBV9 and TRBJ2-2, with TRBD2 identical over 9 bases. The CDR3 is made up of 15 amino acids. Germline lookup yields CDR1 SGDLS and CDR2 YYNGEE. Germline trimming cut 4 bases from V and 0 bases from J; bases unmatched to any gene: 1. The CDR3 region has the DNA TGTGCCAGCAGCTTAGCGGGAGCGAACACCGGGGAGCTGTTTTTT. This gives the protein CASSLAGANTGELFF.

This sequence joins TRBV28 and TRBJ1-3, with 10 bases matching TRBD1. The CDR3 consists of 16 residues. The V gene's germline CDR1 is MDHEN and CDR2 SYDVKM. J gave up 4 bases and V 3 bases, and 6 bases lay outside the gene matches. The CDR3, as DNA: TGTGCCAGCAGTTTGCCGACAGGGGGCTCCGGAAACACCATATATTTT. Translating gives CASSLPTGGSGNTIYF.

This clone has a handful of counts. The CDR3 sequence: CASSHGQGYGYTF. CDR3 DNA: TGTGCCAGCTCCCACGGACAGGGTTATGGCTACACCTTC. The chain employs TRBV18 and TRBJ1-2, with TRBD1 matching over 8 bases. Germline loops: CDR1 KGHSH, CDR2 LQKENI. After removal of 6 bases from V and 5 bases from J, the junction contained 5 bases not matched to a gene. The CDR3 loop spans 13 amino acids.

The chain couples TRBV10-2 to TRBJ2-1, with D possibly matching TRBD2 (6 bases). V was trimmed by 4 bases and J by 0 bases, leaving 22 bases between them. The CDR3 sequence is 19 residues long. The V gene's germline CDR1 is WSHSY and CDR2 SAAADI. CDR3 bases: TGCGCCAGCAGTGGACGCGCAAAGGGGAGGAGCGCCTCCTACAATGAGCAGTTCTTC. Translation gives CASSGRAKGRSASYNEQFF.

CDR3 in DNA: TGCGCCAGCGGCTCGGGGGGGGCTTACAATGAGCAGTTCTTC. Protein product: CASGSGGAYNEQFF. V is TRBV4-1 and J is TRBJ2-1; 8 positions match TRBD2. After removal of 8 bases from V and 4 bases from J, the junction contained 7 bases not matched to a gene. The CDR3 sequence is 14 residues long. Germline V CDR1 and CDR2: MGHRA, YSYEKL.

The table lists this clone with a few counts. The genes are TRBV30 and TRBJ1-3; possibly TRBD1 for D (6 bases). This CDR3 spans 13 amino acids. The germline CDR1 and CDR2 sequences are GTSNPN and SVGIG (reference sequence). The V and J ends lost 1 base and 5 bases respectively, with 9 bases between them. In DNA, the CDR3 is TGTGCCTGGAGTGCCGGACAGAGAAACACCATATATTTT. This encodes CAWSAGQRNTIYF. Variable domain in full (rest from reference TRBV30 and TRBJ1-3): SQTIHQWPATLVQPVGSPLSLECTVEGTSNPNLYWYRQAAGRGLQLLFYSVGIGQISSEVPQNLSASRPQDRQFILSSKKLLLSDSGFYLCAWSAGQRNTIYFGEGSWLTVV.

The V call is TRBV28, the J call TRBJ1-4; D gene uncertain. This CDR3 has 10 amino acids. Trimming shortened V by 11 bases and J by 7 bases, and 8 bases separated the two germline ends. The V gene's germline CDR1 is MDHEN and CDR2 SYDVKM. The CDR3 here is CAAGREKLFF. Written as DNA, the CDR3 is TGTGCCGCTGGCCGTGAAAAACTGTTTTTT. The full variable domain, its missing parts supplied by reference TRBV28 and TRBJ1-4, is DVKVTQSSRYLVKRTGEKVFLECVQDMDHENMFWYRQDPGLGLRLIYFSYDVKMKEKGDIPEGYSVSREKKERFSLILESASTNQTSMYLCAAGREKLFFGSGTQLSVL.

The V gene is TRBV2, the J gene TRBJ1-2, with D uncertain. The V gene lost 1 base and the J gene lost 4 bases, with 10 bases spanning the gap. Per the germline V gene, CDR1 is SNHLY and CDR2 is FYNNEI. The CDR3 consists of 14 residues. DNA for the CDR3: TGTGCCAGCAGTGAAGGGCCGGGATTCTATGGCTACACCTTC. As protein: CASSEGPGFYGYTF.